These 9 T cell receptor beta chains originate from one sample sequenced in a study of regulatory T cells in long-lasting Graves disease. Time point described: newly diagnosed GD, antithyroid drugs for less than 3 months. With RNA extracted from PBMCs as input, the TCR library was made. In building TCR beta libraries, iRepertoire HTBI primers were used together with Arm-PCR of CDR3 regions. TCRdb fed the multiplex PCR reads into MiXCR, producing one record per CDR3 protein. The sample comprises roughly 220,000 distinct CDR3 sequences, around 18% of which are singletons, and approximately 20% rests with the top ten. The sequenced sample was peripheral blood mononuclear cells (PBMCs), obtained at new diagnosis, from a patient treated with antithyroid drugs. These TCRs come from a female donor with Graves disease.

In this sample, this clonotype turned up many times. The CDR3 DNA follows: TGTGCCAGCAGTAGAGAAGGGTCCACTGAAGCTTTCTTT. Translation: CASSREGSTEAFF. V usage is TRBV6-1 and J usage is TRBJ1-1; D ambiguous. Trimming pared 5 bases from V and 4 bases from J, leaving 11 bases between. The V gene's germline CDR1 is MNHNS and CDR2 SASEGT. The CDR3 totals 13 residues.

This clonotype was counted ten times or more. This sequence joins TRBV5-1 and TRBJ1-6, with 8 positions matching TRBD1. This CDR3 spans 14 amino acids. Unmatched junction bases numbered 2, after V lost 1 base and J lost 8 bases. Looked up from germline, CDR1 is SGHRS and CDR2 is YFSETQ. The CDR3 loop reads CASSLNRGDSPLHF. The CDR3 nucleotides read TGCGCCAGCAGCTTGAACAGGGGGGATTCACCCCTCCACTTT.

V usage is TRBV6-4 and J usage is TRBJ2-5, with 9 bases that match TRBD2. The CDR3 length is 14 residues. Germline CDR1 is MRHNA and CDR2 is SNTAGT. V lost 6 bases to trimming and J lost 4 bases; unmatched junction nucleotides: 6. Written as DNA, the CDR3 is TGTGCCAGCAGCCCCGGGACTAGCACAGAGACCCAGTACTTC. Amino acid sequence: CASSPGTSTETQYF.

Many counts were recorded for this clonotype. This sequence joins TRBV5-4 and TRBJ2-1, with TRBD2 matching 7 bases. This CDR3 is 12 amino acids long. Germline CDR1 and CDR2: SGHNT and YYREEE (reference sequence). The J segment lost 15 bases and the V segment lost 0 bases, leaving 6 bases of the junction unmatched. CDR3: CASSLDLRELFF. CDR3 nucleotides: TGTGCCAGCAGCTTGGATTTGCGGGAGTTGTTCTTC.

The V call is TRBV20-1, the J call TRBJ2-7; 9 positions match TRBD1. J gave up 5 bases and V 3 bases, and 5 bases lay outside the gene matches. Per the germline V gene, CDR1 is DFQATT and CDR2 is SNEGSKA (reference sequence). This CDR3 spans 13 amino acids. The CDR3 DNA reads TGCAGTGCTAGTGGGGACAGGGCCCACGAGCAGTACTTC. It encodes CSASGDRAHEQYF.

The V gene is TRBV14, the J gene TRBJ1-4; D is undetermined. In germline, CDR1 is SGHDN, CDR2 FVKESK. This CDR3 has 14 amino acids. The V and J ends lost 7 bases and 5 bases respectively, with 14 bases between them. For the CDR3, the DNA is TGTGCCAGCACCTTAGAAGAGGGAAATGAAAAACTGTTTTTT. This encodes CASTLEEGNEKLFF.

This clonotype was seen at least ten times. The chain uses TRBV3-1 and TRBJ1-2; D call uncertain. CDR1 is LGHDT and CDR2 is YNNKEL in the germline V gene (reference sequence). The V end lost 3 bases, the J end lost 6 bases, and 11 bases lay between the germline ends. The CDR3 runs 13 residues. CDR3 loop: CASSHRTDDGYTF. The CDR3 nucleotides are TGTGCCAGCAGCCATAGGACCGACGATGGCTACACCTTC.

This clonotype was counted ten times or more. The V and J genes are TRBV7-3 and TRBJ2-5; 14 bases line up with TRBD2. The CDR3 length is 15 residues. V gave up 5 bases and J gave up 5 bases; unmatched junction bases: 4. Per germline, CDR1 SGHTA and CDR2 FQGTGA. DNA of the CDR3: TGTGCCAGCAGCCGGGGACTAGCGGGAGCTGAGACCCAGTACTTC. Protein sequence: CASSRGLAGAETQYF.

In this sample, this clonotype turned up many times. The chain is built from TRBV11-3 and TRBJ2-2; 8 bases align to TRBD1. Germline V lookup: CDR1 SGHNT, CDR2 YENEEA. Losses at the gene ends were 3 bases for V and 5 bases for J; bases not matched to a gene: 8. The CDR3 runs 16 residues. The DNA of the CDR3 is TGTGCCAGCAGCTTCCAGGGGGCTTTAGGAACCGGGGAGCTGTTTTTT. It translates to CASSFQGALGTGELFF. Supplemented by reference TRBV11-3 and TRBJ2-2, the full variable domain reads EAGVVQSPRYKIIEKKQPVAFWCNPISGHNTLYWYLQNLGQGPELLIRYENEEAVDDSQLPKDRFSAERLKGVDSTLKIQPAELGDSAVYLCASSFQGALGTGELFFGEGSRLTVL.